This T cell receptor beta chain was captured by sequencing in a study of beta chain features in type 1 diabetes (dated by TCRdb to 2016 to 2018). For the study in its entirety: Mean age, gender distribution, total cell number and subset yield were not different between patients and healthy donors. The study compared the TCRB repertoires of sorted circulating CD4+ T cell subsets in recently diagnosed type 1 diabetes patients with those in matched healthy donors. A total of roughly 100 million sorted cells were examined across all samples, and RNA yield correlated strongly with the number of cells per subset. Regulatory and stem cell-like memory subsets were isolated from only 8 patients and roughly eight healthy donors, whereas naive and central memory subsets came from all 30 or so donors.

From each donor, a single peripheral blood sample of about 100 mL on average was drawn into heparinised tubes. Naive, central memory, regulatory and stem cell-like memory CD4+ T cells were sorted on a BD FACSAria II using a panel including CD45RO, CCR7, CD25, CD127, CD95 and CD27. Purity was above 95% for every sorted population. PBMCs were separated immediately by Lymphoprep density gradient centrifugation and were stained directly, without being cultured. Samples were stained and sorted in pairs, with one healthy donor and one patient per experiment, so that batch effects were minimized. This clone was counted between two and nine times. Its antigen target is currently unknown. Per-base qualities were not stored, and no clone one base away is much larger. Its CDR3 holds 14 amino acids, cysteine through phenylalanine. The DNA shown is the 42-base CDR3, in frame from base 1. Reading the germline V gene gives CDR1 MDHEN and CDR2 SYDVKM. Here V drops 10 bases and J drops 0 bases, and the junction holds 8 bases not matched to any gene.

On the study overall, not on this receptor specifically: Sequencing cDNA rather than genomic DNA could over-represent highly expressing activated cells, although activation and CD3 levels did not differ between groups. Shorter templates might be favored by PCR, yet because patient and control samples were amplified and corrected together, any such skew would affect both groups equally. HLA sub-analyses involved small numbers of individuals, so any influence of HLA type on TCRB rearrangement remained unresolved. Fewer insertions and more nucleotide deletions at VDJ recombination sites were observed in patients with type 1 diabetes, implying thymic rearrangement abnormalities. The naive, central memory and regulatory TCRB repertoires appeared to resemble one another more closely among patients than among healthy donors. Type 1 diabetes patients showed a moderate but significant shortening of TCRB CDR3 length in all four CD4+ subsets.

The entire isolated RNA was reverse transcribed using the High Capacity cDNA Reverse Transcription Kit, and thus expressed TCRB transcripts were sequenced. Deep immunoSEQ sequencing was performed on naive, central memory and regulatory T cell samples, with an average of about 4 million total reads per sample. After sorted cells were lysed in RLT buffer, RNA was extracted with DNase-treated RNeasy Micro or Mini kits, with the choice depending on cell number. To prevent cross-contamination, every cell subset was processed on its own, while patient and healthy donor samples were processed together. Using the immunoSEQ multiplex PCR, TCRB sequences were amplified from cDNA into 87-bp fragments spanning the CDR3 region. Sequencing of the amplicons was performed on the Illumina HiSeq platform. The authors' analysis ran thus. Synthetic template baselines were used to correct PCR bias computationally, reads within Hamming distance 2 were collapsed together, and singletons that could not be merged were discarded. Reads were aligned against IMGT so that V, D and J genes, CDR3 length and insertions or deletions at six rearrangement sites could be assigned. Within each subset, clonotype counts were normalized to sorted cell number, and only after that were true diversity and Gini coefficients computed with the tcR R package. The overlap coefficient, calculated on TCRB nucleotide sequences, was used to measure repertoire sharing. Out-of-frame TCRB sequences from naive cells were analyzed as a proxy for the pre-selection repertoire. TCRdb carries this immuneACCESS record with in-frame sequences only. Its versions omit some clonotypes, under half of them owing to an unresolved V gene in the studies checked, with the rest unexplained. The DNA gave D and trimming, while V, J and clone size come from that table. This sample is represented by roughly 300,000 clones; roughly an eighth of them were singletons. Clones ranked in the top ten supply around 0.016% of the sample.

Specimen: naive CD4+ T cells from blood. Per the publication, the cell subset or site label means: true naive CD4+ T cells. The clonotype originates from a man aged 30-40 years with type 1 diabetes. Rearrangement joined TRBV28 to TRBJ2-7; a stretch of 8 junction bases matches TRBD2. The CDR3 loop reads CATGQAGASYEQYF. The DNA sequence is given as TGTGCCACGGGCCAAGCGGGAGCCTCCTACGAGCAGTACTTC.